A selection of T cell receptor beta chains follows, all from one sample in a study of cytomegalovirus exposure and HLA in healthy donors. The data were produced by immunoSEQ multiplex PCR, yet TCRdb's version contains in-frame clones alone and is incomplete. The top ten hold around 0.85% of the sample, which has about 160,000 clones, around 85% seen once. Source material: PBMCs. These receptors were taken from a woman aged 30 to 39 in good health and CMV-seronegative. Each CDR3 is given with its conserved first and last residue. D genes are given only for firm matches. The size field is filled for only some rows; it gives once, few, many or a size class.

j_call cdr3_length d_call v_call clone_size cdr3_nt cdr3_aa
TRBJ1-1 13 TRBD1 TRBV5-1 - TGCGCCAGCAGCTTTGGGGACAGGGAGGAAGCTTTCTTT CASSFGDREEAFF
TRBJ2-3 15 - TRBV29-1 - TGCAGCGTTGGACCCCTGCGGGCGGGCACAGATACGCAGTATTTT CSVGPLRAGTDTQYF
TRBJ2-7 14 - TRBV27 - TGTGCCAGCAGTTCACAGGCTAACCCCTACGAGCAGTACTTC CASSSQANPYEQYF
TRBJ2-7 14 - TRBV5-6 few TGTGCCAGCAGCTTGGTCGGGACAATCTACCAGCAGTACTTC CASSLVGTIYQQYF
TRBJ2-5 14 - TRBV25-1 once TGTGCCAGCAGTGGGACAGTAAAAGGGGAGACCCAGTACTTC CASSGTVKGETQYF
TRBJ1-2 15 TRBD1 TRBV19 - TGTGCCAGTACCTCAGGCCCAGGGGGGATGTATGGCTACACCTTC CASTSGPGGMYGYTF
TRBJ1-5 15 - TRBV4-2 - TGTGCCAGCAGCCAAGACTACAGGGAGGGTCAGCCCCAGCATTTT CASSQDYREGQPQHF
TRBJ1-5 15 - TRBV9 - TGTGCCAGCAGCGCGTGGGACCTAGAAGGGGAGGCCCAGCATTTT CASSAWDLEGEAQHF
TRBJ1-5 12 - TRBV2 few TGTGCCAGCCAACAGGGAAATCAGCCCCAGCATTTT CASQQGNQPQHF
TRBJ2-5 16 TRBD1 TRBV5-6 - TGTGCCAGCAGCCGAACCGGGACAGGGTCCCAGGAGACCCAGTACTTC CASSRTGTGSQETQYF
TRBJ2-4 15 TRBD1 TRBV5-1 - TGCGCCAGCAGCTTCAGGGGACAGGGGGAAAACATTCAGTACTTC CASSFRGQGENIQYF
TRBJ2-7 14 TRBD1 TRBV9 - TGTGCCAGCAGCGTAGAGGTGACAGGGAGCGAGCAGTACTTC CASSVEVTGSEQYF
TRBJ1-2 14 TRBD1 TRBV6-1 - TGTGCCAGCAGTGAAAAAGGGGGCCCCTATGGCTACACCTTC CASSEKGGPYGYTF
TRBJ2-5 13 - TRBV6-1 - TGTGCCAGCAGTGATGGCAGGGGGGTGACCCAGTACTTC CASSDGRGVTQYF
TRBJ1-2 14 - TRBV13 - TGTGCCAGCAGCTTAGGTGTCAGTCTCTATGGCTACACCTTC CASSLGVSLYGYTF
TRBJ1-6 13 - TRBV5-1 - TGCGCCAGCAGCGGACTGACGAATTCACCCCTCCACTTT CASSGLTNSPLHF
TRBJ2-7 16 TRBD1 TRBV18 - TGTGCCAGCTCACACCCGGGACAGGATCGCGTCTACGAGCAGTACTTC CASSHPGQDRVYEQYF
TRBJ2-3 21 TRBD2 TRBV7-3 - TGTGCCAGCAGCACTTTACCGACTAGCGGGAGGCCACCCACCAGCACAGATACGCAGTATTTT CASSTLPTSGRPPTSTDTQYF
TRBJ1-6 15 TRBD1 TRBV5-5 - TGTGCCAGCGGACAGGGCCACTCCTATAATTCACCCCTCCACTTT CASGQGHSYNSPLHF
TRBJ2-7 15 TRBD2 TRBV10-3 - TGTGCCATCAGTGAAGCGGGGGACGGTCCCTACGAGCAGTACTTC CAISEAGDGPYEQYF
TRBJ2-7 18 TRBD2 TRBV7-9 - TGTGCCAGCAGCCCACGGACTAGCGGGAGTAGGGATTTGAGGGAGCAGTACTTC CASSPRTSGSRDLREQYF
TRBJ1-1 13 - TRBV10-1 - TGCGCCAGCAGTGTCGCCAGGAACACTGAAGCTTTCTTT CASSVARNTEAFF
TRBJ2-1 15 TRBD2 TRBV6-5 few TGTGCCAGCACCTTACTAGCGGGAGGGCACGATGAGCAGTTCTTC CASTLLAGGHDEQFF
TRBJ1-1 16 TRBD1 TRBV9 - TGTGCCAGCAGCGCCCCCCAGACAGGGGTTAGGGATCGAGCTTTCTTT CASSAPQTGVRDRAFF
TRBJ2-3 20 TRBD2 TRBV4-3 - TGCGCCAGCAGCCAAGCGGCCCCGGGTGCTAGCGGGGAGGGCACAGATACGCAGTATTTT CASSQAAPGASGEGTDTQYF
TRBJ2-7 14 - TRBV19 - TGTGCCAGTAGTAGCCTGGTCTACGATGTCGTGCAGTACTTC CASSSLVYDVVQYF
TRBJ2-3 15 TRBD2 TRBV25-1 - TGTGCCAGCAGAGCGGGGGGGCGGTTCACAGATACGCAGTATTTT CASRAGGRFTDTQYF
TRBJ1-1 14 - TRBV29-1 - TGCAGCGTTGTGGTAGCAGCGATGAACACTGAAGCTTTCTTT CSVVVAAMNTEAFF
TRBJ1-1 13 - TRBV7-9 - TGTGCCAGCAGCTTAGCAGGGGCCACTGAAGCTTTCTTT CASSLAGATEAFF
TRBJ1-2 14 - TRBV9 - TGTGCCAGCAGCGAACAGGGTTTCGGCTATGGCTACACCTTC CASSEQGFGYGYTF